Listed below are T cell receptor beta chains from one sample, sequenced in a study of graft-versus-host responses after intestinal transplantation. Profiled with immunoSEQ multiplex PCR; TCRdb holds only in-frame clones, not every one. This sample has about 41,000 clones; 90% to 95% occur once, and the top ten carry roughly 0.58%. Their antigen targets remain unknown. The input for sequencing was unstimulated CD8+ T cells sorted from spleen or lymph node cells, taken before transplant. These receptor sequences come from a human donor who was the organ donor for an intestinal transplant. The CDR3 runs from the conserved cysteine through the conserved F or W. The order of the fields is V gene, D gene, J gene, clone size, CDR3 protein, CDR3 DNA. The D gene is left open where the match is weak. Not all rows give a size; the values are once, few, many and, for expanded clones, a class.

V: TRBV4-1
D: TRBD1
J: TRBJ1-2
size: once
CDR3: CASSPFPGTAHLYGYTF
DNA: TGCGCCAGCAGCCCTTTCCCAGGGACAGCTCACCTCTATGGCTACACCTTC

V: TRBV7-9
D: -
J: TRBJ1-2
size: -
CDR3: CASSLDDRPNYGYTF
DNA: TGTGCCAGCAGCTTAGACGACAGGCCCAACTATGGCTACACCTTC

V: TRBV4-1
D: TRBD2
J: TRBJ2-1
size: -
CDR3: CASSHPSGSSYNEQFF
DNA: TGCGCCAGCAGCCACCCTAGCGGGAGCTCCTACAATGAGCAGTTCTTC

V: TRBV28
D: TRBD1
J: TRBJ1-2
size: -
CDR3: CASSLYTGDRYGYTF
DNA: TGTGCCAGCAGTTTATATACAGGGGATCGGTATGGCTACACCTTC

V: TRBV27
D: TRBD1
J: TRBJ1-6
size: -
CDR3: CASSPREDRFPYNSPLHF
DNA: TGTGCCAGCAGCCCCAGGGAGGACAGGTTCCCCTATAATTCACCCCTCCACTTT

V: TRBV7-9
D: TRBD1
J: TRBJ1-1
size: -
CDR3: CASSLGTGGNTEAFF
DNA: TGTGCCAGCAGCTTAGGGACAGGGGGGAACACTGAAGCTTTCTTT

V: TRBV7-9
D: -
J: TRBJ2-6
size: -
CDR3: CASRLVRGAGANVLTF
DNA: TGTGCCAGCAGATTAGTCAGGGGAGCCGGGGCCAACGTCCTGACTTTC

V: TRBV5-6
D: -
J: TRBJ2-7
size: -
CDR3: CASSLTGYEQYF
DNA: TGTGCCAGCAGCTTGACAGGGTACGAGCAGTACTTC

V: TRBV7-9
D: -
J: TRBJ2-1
size: -
CDR3: CASSLGGDSYNEQFF
DNA: TGTGCCAGCAGCTTAGGAGGAGACTCCTACAATGAGCAGTTCTTC

V: TRBV27
D: TRBD1
J: TRBJ2-7
size: -
CDR3: CASSYRGSYEQYF
DNA: TGTGCCAGCAGTTACAGGGGTTCCTACGAGCAGTACTTC

V: TRBV4-3
D: -
J: TRBJ2-1
size: once
CDR3: CASSQGGNEQFF
DNA: TGCGCCAGCAGCCAGGGGGGCAATGAGCAGTTCTTC

V: TRBV27
D: -
J: TRBJ2-1
size: once
CDR3: CASRQIGYSYNEQFF
DNA: TGTGCCAGCAGGCAAATTGGATACTCCTACAATGAGCAGTTCTTC

V: TRBV5-6
D: TRBD2
J: TRBJ2-3
size: -
CDR3: CASSSGGTSGAGWDTQYF
DNA: TGTGCCAGCAGCTCAGGAGGGACTAGCGGGGCCGGGTGGGATACGCAGTATTTT

V: TRBV13
D: -
J: TRBJ2-7
size: once
CDR3: CASGTGTVYEQYF
DNA: TGTGCCAGCGGGACCGGGACCGTCTACGAGCAGTACTTC

V: TRBV5-5
D: TRBD2
J: TRBJ2-1
size: -
CDR3: CASSEKGLADEQFF
DNA: TGTGCCAGCAGCGAGAAGGGACTAGCCGATGAGCAGTTCTTC

V: TRBV13
D: TRBD2
J: TRBJ2-5
size: -
CDR3: CASSRIGTSGGPKRETQYF
DNA: TGTGCCAGCAGCCGTATCGGGACTAGCGGGGGACCAAAAAGGGAGACCCAGTACTTC

V: TRBV4-3
D: TRBD2
J: TRBJ2-1
size: -
CDR3: CASSQQTSGGANEQFF
DNA: TGCGCCAGCAGCCAACAGACTAGCGGGGGGGCCAATGAGCAGTTCTTC

V: TRBV5-1
D: TRBD1
J: TRBJ2-1
size: -
CDR3: CASSLGDRLPSPYLYNEQFF
DNA: TGCGCCAGCAGCTTGGGGGACAGATTGCCATCACCTTATCTTTACAATGAGCAGTTCTTC

V: TRBV25-1
D: -
J: TRBJ1-1
size: -
CDR3: CASSEWSGAEAFF
DNA: TGTGCCAGCAGTGAATGGTCGGGGGCTGAAGCTTTCTTT

V: TRBV14
D: TRBD2
J: TRBJ2-1
size: -
CDR3: CASSQEGGLAGNTYNEQFF
DNA: TGTGCCAGCAGCCAAGAAGGGGGACTAGCGGGTAATACCTACAATGAGCAGTTCTTC

V: TRBV7-6
D: TRBD2
J: TRBJ2-2
size: -
CDR3: CASSLASGGPSTGELFF
DNA: TGTGCCAGCAGCTTAGCCAGCGGGGGGCCGTCCACCGGGGAGCTGTTTTTT

V: TRBV19
D: -
J: TRBJ1-2
size: -
CDR3: CACRDGVYYGYTF
DNA: TGTGCCTGCCGGGACGGAGTGTACTATGGCTACACCTTC

V: TRBV5-6
D: TRBD2
J: TRBJ2-7
size: -
CDR3: CASSSIAGGAKGRSYEQYF
DNA: TGTGCCAGCAGCTCTATAGCGGGGGGGGCCAAAGGCCGCTCCTACGAGCAGTACTTC

V: TRBV7-8
D: TRBD2
J: TRBJ2-3
size: -
CDR3: CASSLLAGGRTDTQYF
DNA: TGTGCCAGCAGCTTACTAGCGGGGGGTCGTACAGATACGCAGTATTTT

V: TRBV9
D: -
J: TRBJ2-1
size: -
CDR3: CASSATGTEQFF
DNA: TGTGCCAGCAGCGCGACAGGTACTGAGCAGTTCTTC

V: TRBV5-8
D: TRBD2
J: TRBJ2-7
size: medium-sized
CDR3: CASSLWDSGGLYEQYF
DNA: TGTGCCAGCAGCCTCTGGGACAGCGGGGGGCTTTACGAGCAGTACTTC

V: TRBV7-3
D: -
J: TRBJ1-1
size: -
CDR3: CASSLYRREPSMNTEAFF
DNA: TGTGCCAGCAGCTTATATAGACGGGAACCCTCTATGAACACTGAAGCTTTCTTT

V: TRBV27
D: TRBD1
J: TRBJ1-5
size: once
CDR3: CASPAGTRGQGGYQPQHF
DNA: TGTGCCAGTCCCGCCGGAACTAGGGGACAGGGAGGGTACCAGCCCCAGCATTTT

V: TRBV10-2
D: TRBD2
J: TRBJ2-3
size: once
CDR3: CASARGSGGPRGTDTQYF
DNA: TGCGCCAGCGCCCGTGGTAGCGGGGGGCCCAGGGGGACAGATACGCAGTATTTT

V: TRBV7-2
D: -
J: TRBJ2-7
size: -
CDR3: CASSWVHNGDFYEQYF
DNA: TGTGCCAGCAGCTGGGTTCACAACGGGGATTTCTACGAGCAGTACTTC

V: TRBV11-2
D: -
J: TRBJ2-3
size: -
CDR3: CASSPGGLHTDTQYF
DNA: TGTGCCAGCAGCCCCGGGGGTTTACACACAGATACGCAGTATTTT

V: TRBV2
D: -
J: TRBJ2-7
size: -
CDR3: CASSDTYEQYF
DNA: TGTGCCAGCAGTGATACCTACGAGCAGTACTTC

V: TRBV4-3
D: -
J: TRBJ2-3
size: -
CDR3: CASSSLPEFIYSDTQYF
DNA: TGCGCCAGCAGCTCCCTTCCGGAGTTTATTTACTCAGATACGCAGTATTTT

V: TRBV27
D: TRBD2
J: TRBJ2-1
size: -
CDR3: CASSHSGGLAGGQGYNEQFF
DNA: TGTGCCAGCAGCCACAGCGGGGGACTAGCGGGGGGCCAAGGATACAATGAGCAGTTCTTC

V: TRBV5-6
D: TRBD1
J: TRBJ2-7
size: -
CDR3: CASSLGQGDEQYF
DNA: TGTGCCAGCAGCTTAGGACAGGGGGACGAGCAGTACTTC

V: TRBV7-8
D: -
J: TRBJ1-5
size: -
CDR3: CASSPMDTFNQPQHF
DNA: TGTGCCAGCAGCCCCATGGACACTTTCAATCAGCCCCAGCATTTT

V: TRBV9
D: -
J: TRBJ2-1
size: -
CDR3: CASSVVLRASYNEQFF
DNA: TGTGCCAGCAGCGTAGTTCTTCGCGCCTCCTACAATGAGCAGTTCTTC

V: TRBV9
D: TRBD1
J: TRBJ1-6
size: -
CDR3: CASSPPLTGTGQTPLHF
DNA: TGTGCCAGCAGCCCTCCCTTGACCGGGACAGGGCAAACACCCCTCCACTTT

V: TRBV5-1
D: -
J: TRBJ2-1
size: -
CDR3: CASSLAVLGTFYNEQFF
DNA: TGCGCCAGCAGCTTGGCCGTGCTTGGGACTTTCTACAATGAGCAGTTCTTC

V: TRBV11-1
D: TRBD1
J: TRBJ2-2
size: -
CDR3: CASSLAPGGNTGELFF
DNA: TGTGCCAGCAGCTTAGCCCCAGGGGGGAACACCGGGGAGCTGTTTTTT

V: TRBV19
D: -
J: TRBJ1-5
size: -
CDR3: CASSIDRAQPQHF
DNA: TGTGCCAGTAGTATAGACAGGGCCCAGCCCCAGCATTTT

V: TRBV15
D: TRBD1
J: TRBJ2-1
size: -
CDR3: CATSPGQYYNEQFF
DNA: TGTGCCACCAGCCCGGGACAGTACTACAATGAGCAGTTCTTC

V: TRBV19
D: -
J: TRBJ1-6
size: -
CDR3: CASSIEGHSPLHF
DNA: TGTGCCAGTAGTATAGAGGGGCATTCACCCCTCCACTTT

V: TRBV13
D: TRBD1
J: TRBJ2-7
size: once
CDR3: CASSPTGDAYEQYF
DNA: TGTGCCAGCAGCCCAACAGGGGACGCCTACGAGCAGTACTTC

V: TRBV13
D: TRBD1
J: TRBJ2-7
size: -
CDR3: CASSPGQGGYEQYF
DNA: TGTGCCAGCAGCCCGGGACAGGGGGGTTACGAGCAGTACTTC